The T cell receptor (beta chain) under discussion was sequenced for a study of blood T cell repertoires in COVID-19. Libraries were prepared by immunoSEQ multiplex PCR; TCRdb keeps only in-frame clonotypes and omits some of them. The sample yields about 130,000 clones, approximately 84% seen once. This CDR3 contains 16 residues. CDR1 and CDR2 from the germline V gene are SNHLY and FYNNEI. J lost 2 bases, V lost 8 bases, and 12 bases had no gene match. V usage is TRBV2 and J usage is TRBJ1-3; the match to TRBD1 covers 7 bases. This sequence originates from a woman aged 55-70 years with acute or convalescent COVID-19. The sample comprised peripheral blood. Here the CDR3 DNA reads TGTGCCAGCCTGCTAGAGACAGGGCCTGCTGGAAACACCATATATTTT. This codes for CASLLETGPAGNTIYF.